Included here is one T cell receptor (beta chain) sequence, with context. Its antigen is unknown. V was trimmed by 2 bases and J by 5 bases, leaving 9 bases between them. Germline V CDR1 and CDR2: KGHSH, LQKENI. This CDR3 spans 13 amino acids. The data belong to a study of T cell repertoires in ileal Crohn's disease. Study at large: Surgery for a complication: stricturing in roughly 61%, penetrating in around 39%.

Here immunoSEQ multiplex PCR was the method, and the copy in TCRdb shows in-frame clones only, minus some. Of 5,000 to 6,500 clones listed, 70% to 85% were seen once; the top ten hold around 8.9%. The study, taken as a whole, reports: Compared with non-smokers, active smokers at surgery showed more clonal expansions. Sorted CD8 T cells held more high-frequency clones than CD4. All patients with clonality above 26.8% had endoscopic recurrence.

The sequenced sample was ileal tissue. This rearrangement joins TRBV18 to TRBJ1-2; perhaps TRBD1 as D (5 bases). This receptor was obtained from an adult with Crohn's disease. The CDR3 is CASSPLGGYGYTF. CDR3 in DNA: TGTGCCAGCTCACCATTGGGGGGTTATGGCTACACCTTC. The full variable domain, with the rest looked up from reference TRBV18 and TRBJ1-2, is NAGVMQNPRHLVRRRGQEARLRCSPMKGHSHVYWYRQLPEEGLKFMVYLQKENIIDESGMPKERFSAEFPKEGPSILRIQQVVRGDSAAYFCASSPLGGYGYTFGSGTRLTVV.